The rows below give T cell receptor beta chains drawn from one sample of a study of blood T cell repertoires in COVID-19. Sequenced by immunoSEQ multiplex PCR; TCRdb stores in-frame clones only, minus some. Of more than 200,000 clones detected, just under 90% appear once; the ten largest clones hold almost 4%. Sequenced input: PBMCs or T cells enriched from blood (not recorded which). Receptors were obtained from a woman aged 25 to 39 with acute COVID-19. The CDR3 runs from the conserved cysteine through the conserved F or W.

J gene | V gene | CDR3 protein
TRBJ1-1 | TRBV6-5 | CASRGDRGRTEAFF
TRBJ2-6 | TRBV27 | CASGGTGVSGANVLTF
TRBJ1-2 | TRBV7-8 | CASSPQGGYGYTF
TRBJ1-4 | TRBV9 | CASSVEQGNEKLFF
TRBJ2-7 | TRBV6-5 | CASSYSMAEAYEQYF
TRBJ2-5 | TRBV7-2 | CATQLAGVSYQETQYF
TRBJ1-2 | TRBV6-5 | CASSYGLGYTF
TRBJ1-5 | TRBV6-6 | CASRPGKSNQPQHF
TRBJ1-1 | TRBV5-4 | CASSGGQGNTEAFF
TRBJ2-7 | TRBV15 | CATSRRKHGQFENEQYF
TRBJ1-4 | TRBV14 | CASSQGDRLNEKLFF
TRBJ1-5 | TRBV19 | CASSPTGYAQPQHF
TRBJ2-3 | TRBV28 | CASPPGSERGSTDTQYF
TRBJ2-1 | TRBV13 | CASSTKMGQGANEQFF
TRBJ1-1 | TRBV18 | CASSPSRGRAEAFF
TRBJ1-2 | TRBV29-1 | CSVRHLKGAQGYGYTF
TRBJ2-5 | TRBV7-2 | CASSLAGGGETQYF
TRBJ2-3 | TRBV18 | CASSPGQVGTDTQYF
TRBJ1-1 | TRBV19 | CASSRQGWTEAFF
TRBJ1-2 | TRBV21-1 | CASSTPGSHPNYGYTF
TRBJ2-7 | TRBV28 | CASTKTNSYEQYF
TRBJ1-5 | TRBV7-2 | CASSHPAGTGDQPQHF
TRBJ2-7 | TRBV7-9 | CASSLDLAGAYEQYF
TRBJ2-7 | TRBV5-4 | CASSLDGGVTEQYF
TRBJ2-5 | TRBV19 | CASSIGNGGLISQYF
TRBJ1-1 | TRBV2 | CASSVQGQNTEAFF
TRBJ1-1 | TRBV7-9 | CASSLESRGAFF
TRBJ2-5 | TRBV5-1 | CASSLLQGEETQYF
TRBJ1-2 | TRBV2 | CASTVEATANYGYTF
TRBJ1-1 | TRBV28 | CASTTQGARTTEAFF
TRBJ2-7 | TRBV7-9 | CASSPGVAVYEQYF
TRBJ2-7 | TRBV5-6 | CASSATGAEQYF
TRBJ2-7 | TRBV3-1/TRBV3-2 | CASSPQGRGAEQYF
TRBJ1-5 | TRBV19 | CASSINGLRGSNQPQHF
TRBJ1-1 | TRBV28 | CASSAPQGMNTEAFF
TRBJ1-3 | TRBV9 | CASSVEDSSGNTIYF
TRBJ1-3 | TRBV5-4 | CASSRDRGAGNTIYF